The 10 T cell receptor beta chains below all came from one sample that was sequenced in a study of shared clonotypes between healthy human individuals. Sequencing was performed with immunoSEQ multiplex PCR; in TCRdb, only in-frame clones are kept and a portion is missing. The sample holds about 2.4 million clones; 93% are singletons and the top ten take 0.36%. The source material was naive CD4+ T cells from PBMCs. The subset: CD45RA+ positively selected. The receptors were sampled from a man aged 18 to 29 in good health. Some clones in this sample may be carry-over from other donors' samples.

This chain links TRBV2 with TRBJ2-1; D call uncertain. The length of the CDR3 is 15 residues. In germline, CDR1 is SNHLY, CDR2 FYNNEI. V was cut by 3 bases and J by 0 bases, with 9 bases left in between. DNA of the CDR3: TGTGCCAGCAGTGAGTCCCTGAGCTCCTACAATGAGCAGTTCTTC. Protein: CASSESLSSYNEQFF.

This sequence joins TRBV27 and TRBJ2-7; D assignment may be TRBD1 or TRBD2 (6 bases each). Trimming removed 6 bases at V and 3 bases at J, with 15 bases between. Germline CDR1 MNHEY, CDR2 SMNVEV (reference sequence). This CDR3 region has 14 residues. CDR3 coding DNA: TGTGCCAGCAGAACGGGGGCTCACGGCTACGAGCAGTACTTC. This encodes CASRTGAHGYEQYF.

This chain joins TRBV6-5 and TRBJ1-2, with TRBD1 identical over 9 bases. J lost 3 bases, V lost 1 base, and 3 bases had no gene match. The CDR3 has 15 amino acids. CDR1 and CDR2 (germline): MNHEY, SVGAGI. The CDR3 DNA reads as TGTGCCAGCAGTTACTGGACAGGGGTTTACTATGGCTACACCTTC. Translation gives CASSYWTGVYYGYTF.

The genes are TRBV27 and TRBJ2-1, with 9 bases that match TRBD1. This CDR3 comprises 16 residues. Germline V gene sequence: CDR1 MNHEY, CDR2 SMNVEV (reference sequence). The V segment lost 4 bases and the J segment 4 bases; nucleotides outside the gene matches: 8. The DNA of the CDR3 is TGTGCCAGCAGTTCCCAGGGGACAGGGAATTACAATGAGCAGTTCTTC. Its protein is CASSSQGTGNYNEQFF.

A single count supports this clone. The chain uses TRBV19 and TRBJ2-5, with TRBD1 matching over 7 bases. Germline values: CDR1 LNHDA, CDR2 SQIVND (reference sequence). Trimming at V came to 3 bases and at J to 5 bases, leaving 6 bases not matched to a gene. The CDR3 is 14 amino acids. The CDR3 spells CASSMQGVHETQYF. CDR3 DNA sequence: TGTGCCAGTAGTATGCAGGGGGTCCATGAGACCCAGTACTTC.

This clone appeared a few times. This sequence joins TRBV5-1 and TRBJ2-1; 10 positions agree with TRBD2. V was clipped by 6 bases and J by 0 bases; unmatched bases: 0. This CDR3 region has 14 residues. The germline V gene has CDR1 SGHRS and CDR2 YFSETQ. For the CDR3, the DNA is TGCGCCAGCACTAGCGGGAGCTCCTACAATGAGCAGTTCTTC. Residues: CASTSGSSYNEQFF.

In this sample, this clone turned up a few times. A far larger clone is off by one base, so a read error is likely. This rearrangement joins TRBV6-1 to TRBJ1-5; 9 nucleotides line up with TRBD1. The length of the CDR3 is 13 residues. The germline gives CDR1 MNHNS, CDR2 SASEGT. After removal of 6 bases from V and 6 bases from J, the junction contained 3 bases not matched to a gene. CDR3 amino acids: CASSWTGAQPQHF. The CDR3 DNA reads TGTGCCAGCAGCTGGACAGGGGCTCAGCCCCAGCATTTT.

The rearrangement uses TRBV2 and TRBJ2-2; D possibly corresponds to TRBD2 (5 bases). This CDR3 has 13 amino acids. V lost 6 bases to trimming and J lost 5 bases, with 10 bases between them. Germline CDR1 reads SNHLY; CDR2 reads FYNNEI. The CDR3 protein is CASRRAITGELFF. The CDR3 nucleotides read TGTGCCAGCAGGAGGGCCATAACCGGGGAGCTGTTTTTT.

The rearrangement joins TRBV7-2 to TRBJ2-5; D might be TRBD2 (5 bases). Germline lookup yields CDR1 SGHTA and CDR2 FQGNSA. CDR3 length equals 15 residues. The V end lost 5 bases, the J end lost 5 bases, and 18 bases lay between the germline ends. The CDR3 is CASSPGSSSGETQYF. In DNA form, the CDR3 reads TGTGCCAGCAGCCCCGGGTCCTCATCGGGGGAGACCCAGTACTTC.

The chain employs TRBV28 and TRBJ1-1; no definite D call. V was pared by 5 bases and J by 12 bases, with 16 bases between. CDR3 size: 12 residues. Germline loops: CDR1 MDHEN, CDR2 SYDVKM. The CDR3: CASSPLTRRSFF. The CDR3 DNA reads TGTGCCAGCAGTCCTCTCACAAGGAGGTCTTTCTTT. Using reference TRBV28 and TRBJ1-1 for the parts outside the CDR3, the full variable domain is DVKVTQSSRYLVKRTGEKVFLECVQDMDHENMFWYRQDPGLGLRLIYFSYDVKMKEKGDIPEGYSVSREKKERFSLILESASTNQTSMYLCASSPLTRRSFFGQGTRLTVV.